Listed below are T cell receptor beta chains from one sample, sequenced in a study of Graves' ophthalmopathy and Graves' hyperthyroidism. TCRdb redid the calling of the multiplex PCR reads with MiXCR, one entry per CDR3 protein. Altogether a few hundred thousand distinct CDR3 sequences are present, 15% being singletons, with the ten largest covering approximately 7%. The sample consisted of peripheral blood. These receptors came from a woman between 18 and 29 years old with stable Graves' hyperthyroidism. Each CDR3 is given with its conserved first and last residue. D genes are given only for firm matches. Clone size is not always given. Where it is, it says once, few, many or a class for expanded clones.

CASSQETGFGYTF,TGTGCCAGCAGCCAAGAGACAGGGTTCGGCTACACCTTC,many,TRBD1,TRBV14,TRBJ1-2
CASSPGVLAALKIELAKNIQYF,TGTGCCAGCAGCCCAGGGGTACTAGCGGCCTTAAAAATAGAACTAGCCAAAAACATTCAGTACTTC,NA,TRBD2,TRBV4-2,TRBJ2-4
CASSSPGLAGGIYEQYF,TGTGCCAGCAGTTCCCCGGGACTAGCGGGGGGAATTTACGAGCAGTACTTC,many,TRBD2,TRBV28,TRBJ2-7
CSADRPPDEAFF,TGCAGTGCGGACAGGCCGCCTGATGAAGCTTTCTTT,many,TRBD1,TRBV29-1,TRBJ1-1
CASSLRTGAGGYTF,TGTGCCAGCAGCTTGAGGACAGGGGCGGGTGGCTACACCTTC,NA,TRBD1,TRBV7-2,TRBJ1-2
CASSFSGGQETQYF,TGTGCCAGCAGTTTTTCAGGGGGGCAAGAGACCCAGTACTTC,many,NA,TRBV11-2,TRBJ2-5
CASSETVALSYEQYF,TGTGCCAGCAGTGAAACCGTTGCGCTATCCTACGAGCAGTACTTC,many,NA,TRBV6-1,TRBJ2-7
CASSDSQNNYGYTF,TGTGCCAGCAGTGACAGCCAAAATAACTATGGCTACACCTTC,many,NA,TRBV6-1,TRBJ1-2
CASSYQGGEGQPQHF,TGTGCCAGCAGTTATCAGGGCGGGGAGGGCCAGCCCCAGCATTTT,many,NA,TRBV6-5,TRBJ1-5
CASSLQGQIETQYF,TGTGCCAGCAGTTTGCAGGGACAGATCGAGACCCAGTACTTC,NA,TRBD1,TRBV27,TRBJ2-5
CATGTSGGTGELFF,TGTGCCACCGGGACTAGCGGGGGAACCGGGGAGCTGTTTTTT,many,TRBD2,TRBV6-2/TRBV6-3,TRBJ2-2
CASSLFERGSNSPLHF,TGTGCCAGCAGCTTATTTGAGCGGGGATCTAATTCACCCCTCCACTTT,many,NA,TRBV11-2,TRBJ1-6
CASSAETQNTEAFF,TGTGCCAGCTCCGCGGAGACCCAGAACACTGAAGCTTTCTTT,few,NA,TRBV7-9,TRBJ1-1
CASSRTASTGELFF,TGTGCCAGTAGTAGGACAGCGTCCACCGGGGAGCTGTTTTTT,many,NA,TRBV19,TRBJ2-2
CAIGRGQSSYEQYF,TGTGCCATCGGGAGGGGACAGAGCTCCTACGAGCAGTACTTC,many,NA,TRBV10-3,TRBJ2-7
CASSLTLGVGNTIYF,TGTGCCAGCAGTTTAACCCTTGGAGTTGGAAACACCATATATTTT,many,NA,TRBV27,TRBJ1-3
CASSRETGGVYEQYF,TGTGCCAGCAGCAGAGAGACAGGGGGCGTCTACGAGCAGTACTTC,many,TRBD1,TRBV7-2,TRBJ2-7
CASSARLAGPSKTQYF,TGTGCCAGTAGTGCTCGACTAGCGGGGCCTAGTAAGACCCAGTACTTC,many,TRBD2,TRBV19,TRBJ2-5
CASSIQGWEETQYF,TGTGCCAGCAGTATACAGGGGTGGGAAGAGACCCAGTACTTC,many,TRBD1,TRBV12-3/TRBV12-4,TRBJ2-5
CASSRARDEQYF,TGCGCCAGCAGCAGGGCCCGGGACGAGCAGTACTTC,NA,NA,TRBV5-1,TRBJ2-7
CASSHPLGTTVSGANVLTF,TGCGCCAGCAGCCATCCCCTCGGGACAACCGTCTCTGGGGCCAACGTCCTGACTTTC,NA,NA,TRBV5-1,TRBJ2-6
CASSCTNTGELFF,TGTGCCAGCAGTTGCACGAACACCGGGGAGCTGTTTTTT,many,NA,TRBV6-2/TRBV6-3,TRBJ2-2
CASSSRGSDTEAFF,TGTGCCAGCAGTTCACGAGGTTCGGACACTGAAGCTTTCTTT,many,NA,TRBV7-8,TRBJ1-1
CSADLPSGRTDTQYF,TGCAGTGCTGACCTGCCTAGCGGGCGGACAGATACGCAGTATTTT,few,TRBD2,TRBV20-1,TRBJ2-3
CASSRTGATGELFF,TGTGCCAGCAGTCGGACAGGGGCAACCGGGGAGCTGTTTTTT,many,TRBD1,TRBV6-1,TRBJ2-2
CASSKTGVTEAFF,TGTGCCAGTAGTAAAACAGGGGTAACTGAAGCTTTCTTT,many,TRBD1,TRBV19,TRBJ1-1
CASSTWTTPGELFF,TGTGCCAGTAGTACCTGGACTACCCCCGGGGAGCTGTTTTTT,few,NA,TRBV19,TRBJ2-2
CASSSLTGSSYEQYF,TGTGCCAGCAGCTCACTGACAGGGAGCTCCTACGAGCAGTACTTC,many,TRBD1,TRBV11-2,TRBJ2-7
CASSSSGHYNSPLHF,TGTGCCAGCAGTTCATCGGGGCACTATAATTCACCCCTCCACTTT,many,NA,TRBV27,TRBJ1-6
CASSLARQQETQYF,TGTGCCAGCAGCTTAGCGAGGCAGCAAGAGACCCAGTACTTC,many,NA,TRBV7-2,TRBJ2-5
CATSDDRGAEAFF,TGTGCCACCAGTGATGACAGGGGGGCTGAAGCTTTCTTT,many,TRBD1,TRBV24-1,TRBJ1-1
CASSPDRSPVQYF,TGTGCCAGCAGCCCGGACCGCTCGCCCGTGCAGTACTTC,many,NA,TRBV7-3,TRBJ2-7
CASSTLTGTGSAGELFF,TGTGCCAGCAGTACCCTAACCGGGACAGGGTCTGCCGGGGAGCTGTTTTTT,few,TRBD1,TRBV6-1,TRBJ2-2
CASSFSTPEAFF,TGTGCCAGCAGTTTCTCGACCCCTGAAGCTTTCTTT,few,NA,TRBV12-3/TRBV12-4,TRBJ1-1
CASSQSILQGGQPQHF,TGTGCCAGCAGCCAATCCATCCTACAGGGAGGACAGCCCCAGCATTTT,NA,NA,TRBV3-1,TRBJ1-5
CASSPQVGPETQYF,TGTGCCAGCAGCCCCCAAGTTGGGCCGGAGACCCAGTACTTC,many,NA,TRBV3-1,TRBJ2-5
CASSVEGQMGGYTF,TGTGCCAGCAGCGTAGAGGGACAAATGGGTGGCTACACCTTC,many,NA,TRBV9,TRBJ1-2
CASSTGTASTDSPLHF,TGCGCCAGCAGCACCGGGACAGCCTCAACAGATTCACCCCTCCACTTT,many,TRBD1,TRBV5-1,TRBJ1-6
CASSLVSGNTEAFF,TGTGCCAGCAGCTTGGTTTCGGGGAACACTGAAGCTTTCTTT,few,NA,TRBV11-1,TRBJ1-1
CSASGFDGSGNTIYF,TGCAGTGCTAGTGGGTTTGATGGCTCTGGAAACACCATATATTTT,NA,NA,TRBV20-1,TRBJ1-3
CASSLIANQETQYF,TGCGCCAGCAGCTTGATCGCTAATCAAGAGACCCAGTACTTC,few,NA,TRBV5-1,TRBJ2-5
CASSLDSYYGYTF,TGTGCCAGCAGTTTAGACTCCTACTATGGCTACACCTTC,many,NA,TRBV12-3/TRBV12-4,TRBJ1-2
CASSVVGSGNTIYF,TGTGCCAGCAGCGTAGTGGGCTCTGGAAACACCATATATTTT,many,NA,TRBV9,TRBJ1-3
CASRELGRGETQYF,TGTGCCAGCAGGGAGTTGGGCAGGGGGGAGACCCAGTACTTC,few,TRBD1,TRBV27,TRBJ2-5
CASSLDGVSGSPLHF,TGCGCCAGCAGCTTGGACGGAGTCAGCGGATCACCCCTCCACTTT,many,NA,TRBV5-1,TRBJ1-6
CASSYIRGETQYF,TGTGCCAGCAGTTACATCAGGGGAGAGACCCAGTACTTC,many,NA,TRBV6-5,TRBJ2-5
CASSTGQGGNQPQHF,TGTGCCAGCAGTACCGGACAGGGAGGGAATCAGCCCCAGCATTTT,many,TRBD1,TRBV6-1,TRBJ1-5
CTTSDFPGPYEQYF,TGTACCACCAGTGATTTCCCCGGACCCTACGAGCAGTACTTC,NA,NA,TRBV24-1,TRBJ2-7
CASSKGGGAFSGELFF,TGTGCCAGTAGTAAAGGAGGTGGGGCCTTTAGCGGGGAGCTGTTTTTT,many,NA,TRBV19,TRBJ2-2
CASGSRGGQYEQYF,TGTGCCAGCGGGTCCCGGGGGGGCCAGTACGAGCAGTACTTC,many,TRBD2,TRBV2,TRBJ2-7
CASSRLAGDSYEQYF,TGTGCCAGCAGTCGGCTAGCGGGGGACTCCTACGAGCAGTACTTC,many,TRBD2,TRBV12-3/TRBV12-4,TRBJ2-7
CASTPGGGYPYEQYF,TGTGCCAGTACCCCAGGCGGGGGGTACCCCTACGAGCAGTACTTC,many,TRBD2,TRBV19,TRBJ2-7
CSARDLKAVGGYTF,TGCAGTGCTAGAGATTTGAAGGCAGTAGGCGGCTACACCTTC,many,NA,TRBV20-1,TRBJ1-2
CASSYLPAVEATGYTF,TGTGCCAGCAGTTACCTCCCCGCGGTAGAGGCTACTGGCTACACCTTC,many,NA,TRBV6-5,TRBJ1-2
CASSSGQVDSEQYF,TGCGCCAGCAGCTCAGGACAGGTAGATTCCGAGCAGTACTTC,few,TRBD1,TRBV5-1,TRBJ2-7
CASSLPYGGEAFF,TGTGCCAGCAGTTTGCCCTATGGGGGTGAAGCTTTCTTT,many,NA,TRBV28,TRBJ1-1
CASRRDTSTEAFF,TGTGCCAGCAGACGCGACACATCCACTGAAGCTTTCTTT,many,NA,TRBV6-2/TRBV6-3,TRBJ1-1
CASSTNGGPPAFF,TGTGCCAGTAGTACGAACGGGGGCCCGCCAGCTTTCTTT,many,NA,TRBV19,TRBJ1-1
CASSYVLGYTF,TGTGCCAGCAGTTACGTTCTAGGCTACACCTTC,many,NA,TRBV6-5,TRBJ1-2